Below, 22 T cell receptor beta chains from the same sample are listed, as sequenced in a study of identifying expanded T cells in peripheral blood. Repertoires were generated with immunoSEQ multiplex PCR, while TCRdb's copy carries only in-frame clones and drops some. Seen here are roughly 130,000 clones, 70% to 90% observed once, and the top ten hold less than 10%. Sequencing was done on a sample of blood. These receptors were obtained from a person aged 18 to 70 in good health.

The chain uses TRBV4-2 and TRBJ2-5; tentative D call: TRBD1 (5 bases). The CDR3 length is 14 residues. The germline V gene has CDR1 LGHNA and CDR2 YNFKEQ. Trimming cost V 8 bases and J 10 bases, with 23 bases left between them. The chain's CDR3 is CASGAGLSRMGQYF. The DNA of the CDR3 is TGTGCCAGCGGGGCAGGGCTTTCCCGCATGGGCCAGTACTTC.

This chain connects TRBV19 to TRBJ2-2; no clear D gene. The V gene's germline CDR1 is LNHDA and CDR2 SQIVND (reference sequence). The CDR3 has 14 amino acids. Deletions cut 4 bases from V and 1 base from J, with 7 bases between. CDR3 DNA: TGTGCCAGTAGTAGGGTCATGAACACCGGGGAGCTGTTTTTT. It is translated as CASSRVMNTGELFF.

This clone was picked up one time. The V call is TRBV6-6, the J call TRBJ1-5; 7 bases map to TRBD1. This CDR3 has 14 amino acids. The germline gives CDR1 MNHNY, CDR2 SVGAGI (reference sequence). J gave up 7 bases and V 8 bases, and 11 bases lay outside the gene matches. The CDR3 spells CASPPPGGEQPQHF. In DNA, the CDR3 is TGTGCCAGCCCCCCCCCAGGGGGTGAGCAGCCCCAGCATTTT.

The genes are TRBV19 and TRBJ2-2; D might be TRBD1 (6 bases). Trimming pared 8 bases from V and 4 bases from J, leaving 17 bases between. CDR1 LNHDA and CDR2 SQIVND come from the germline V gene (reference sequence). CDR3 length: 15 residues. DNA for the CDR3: TGTGCCAGTCTAAAGGGGACACTATTCACCGGGGAGCTGTTTTTT. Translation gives CASLKGTLFTGELFF.

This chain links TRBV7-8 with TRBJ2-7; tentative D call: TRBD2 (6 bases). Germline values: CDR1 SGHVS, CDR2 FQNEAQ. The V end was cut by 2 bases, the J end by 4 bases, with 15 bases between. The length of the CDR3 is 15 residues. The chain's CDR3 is CASSLYHGRQYEQYF. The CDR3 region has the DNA TGTGCCAGCAGCTTATATCATGGGAGGCAGTACGAGCAGTACTTC. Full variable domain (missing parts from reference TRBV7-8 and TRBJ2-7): GAGVSQSPRYKVAKRGQDVALRCDPISGHVSLFWYQQALGQGPEFLTYFQNEAQLDKSGLPSDRFFAERPEGSVSTLKIQRTQQEDSAVYLCASSLYHGRQYEQYFGPGTRLTVT.

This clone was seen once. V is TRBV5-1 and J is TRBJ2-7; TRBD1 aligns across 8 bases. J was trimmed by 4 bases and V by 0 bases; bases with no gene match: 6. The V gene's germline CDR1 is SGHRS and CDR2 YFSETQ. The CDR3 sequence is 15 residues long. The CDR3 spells CASSLEVGQGYEQYF. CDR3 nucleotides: TGCGCCAGCAGCTTGGAGGTAGGACAGGGTTACGAGCAGTACTTC.

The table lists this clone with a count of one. This CDR3 reads CASRQLTANYGYTF. The CDR3, as DNA: TGTGCCAGCAGACAATTGACAGCTAACTATGGCTACACCTTC. This rearrangement joins TRBV28 to TRBJ1-2; TRBD1 might be the D (5 bases). Trimming stripped 6 bases from V and 0 bases from J, with 11 bases between. The germline CDR1 and CDR2 sequences are MDHEN and SYDVKM. The CDR3 contains 14 residues.

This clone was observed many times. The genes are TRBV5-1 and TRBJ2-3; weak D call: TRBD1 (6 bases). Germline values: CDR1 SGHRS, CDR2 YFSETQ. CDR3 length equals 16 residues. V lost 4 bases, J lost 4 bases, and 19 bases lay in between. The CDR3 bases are TGCGCCAGCAGCCTCGCCATGGGGGCTGTGTCAGATACGCAGTATTTT. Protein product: CASSLAMGAVSDTQYF.

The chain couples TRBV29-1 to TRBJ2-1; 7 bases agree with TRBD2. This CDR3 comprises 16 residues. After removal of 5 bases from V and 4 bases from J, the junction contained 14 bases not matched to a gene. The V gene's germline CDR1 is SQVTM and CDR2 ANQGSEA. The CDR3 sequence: CSVSFAGDGGYNEQFF. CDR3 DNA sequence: TGCAGCGTTTCCTTTGCGGGAGATGGGGGATACAATGAGCAGTTCTTC.

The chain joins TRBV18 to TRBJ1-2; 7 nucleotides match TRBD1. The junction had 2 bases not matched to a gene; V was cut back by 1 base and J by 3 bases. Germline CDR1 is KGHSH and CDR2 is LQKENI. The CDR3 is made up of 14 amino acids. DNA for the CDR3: TGTGCCAGCTCACCACAGGGGACAGACTATGGCTACACCTTC. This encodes CASSPQGTDYGYTF.

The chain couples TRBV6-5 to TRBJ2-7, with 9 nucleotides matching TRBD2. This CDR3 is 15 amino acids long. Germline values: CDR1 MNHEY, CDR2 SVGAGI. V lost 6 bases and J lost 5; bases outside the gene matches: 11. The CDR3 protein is CASSPEVAGDNEQYF. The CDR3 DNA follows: TGTGCCAGCAGCCCGGAGGTAGCGGGAGACAACGAGCAGTACTTC.

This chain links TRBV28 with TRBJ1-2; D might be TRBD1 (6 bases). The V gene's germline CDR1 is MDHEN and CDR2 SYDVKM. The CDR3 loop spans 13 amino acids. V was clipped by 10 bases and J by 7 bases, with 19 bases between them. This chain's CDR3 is CATKGGAGGGYTF. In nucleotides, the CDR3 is TGTGCCACTAAAGGGGGGGCCGGTGGTGGCTACACCTTC.

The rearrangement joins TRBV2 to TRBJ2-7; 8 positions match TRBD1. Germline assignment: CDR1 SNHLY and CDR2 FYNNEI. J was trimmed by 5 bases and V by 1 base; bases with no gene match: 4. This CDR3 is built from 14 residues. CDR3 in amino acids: CASSEGQGRNEQYF. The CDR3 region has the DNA TGTGCCAGCAGTGAAGGACAGGGGAGGAACGAGCAGTACTTC.

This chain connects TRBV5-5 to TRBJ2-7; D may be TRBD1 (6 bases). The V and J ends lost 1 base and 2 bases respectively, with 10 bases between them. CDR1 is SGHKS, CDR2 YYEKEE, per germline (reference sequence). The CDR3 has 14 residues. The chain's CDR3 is CASSLRTVAYEQYF. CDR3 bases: TGTGCCAGCAGCTTGAGGACAGTGGCCTACGAGCAGTACTTC. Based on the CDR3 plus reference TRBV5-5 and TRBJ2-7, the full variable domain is DAGVTQSPTHLIKTRGQQVTLRCSPISGHKSVSWYQQVLGQGPQFIFQYYEKEERGRGNFPDRFSARQFPNYSSELNVNALLLGDSALYLCASSLRTVAYEQYFGPGTRLTVT.

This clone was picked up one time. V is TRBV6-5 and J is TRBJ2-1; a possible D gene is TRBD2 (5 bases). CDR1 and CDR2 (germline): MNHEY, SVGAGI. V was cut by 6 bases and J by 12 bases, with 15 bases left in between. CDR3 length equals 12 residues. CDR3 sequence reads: CASSPPRGGQFF. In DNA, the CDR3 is TGTGCCAGCAGCCCCCCCCGGGGTGGGCAGTTCTTC.

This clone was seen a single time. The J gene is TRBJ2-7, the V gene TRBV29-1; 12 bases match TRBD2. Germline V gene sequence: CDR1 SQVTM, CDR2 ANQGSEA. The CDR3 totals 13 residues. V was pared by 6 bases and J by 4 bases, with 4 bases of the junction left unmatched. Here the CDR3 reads CSVETSGSYEQYF. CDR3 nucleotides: TGCAGCGTGGAGACTAGCGGGAGTTACGAGCAGTACTTC.

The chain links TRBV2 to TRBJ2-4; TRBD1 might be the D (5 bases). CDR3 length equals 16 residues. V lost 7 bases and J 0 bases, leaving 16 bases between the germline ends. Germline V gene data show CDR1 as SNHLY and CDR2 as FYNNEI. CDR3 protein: CASTNRGREAKNIQYF. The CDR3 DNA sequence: TGTGCCAGCACCAATAGGGGAAGAGAAGCCAAAAACATTCAGTACTTC.

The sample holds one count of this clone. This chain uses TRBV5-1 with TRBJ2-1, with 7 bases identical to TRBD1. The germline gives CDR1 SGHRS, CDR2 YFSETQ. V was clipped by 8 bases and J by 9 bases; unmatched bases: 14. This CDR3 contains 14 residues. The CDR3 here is CASTRDSAIREQFF. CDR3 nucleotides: TGCGCCAGTACCCGGGACAGCGCGATCCGTGAGCAGTTCTTC.

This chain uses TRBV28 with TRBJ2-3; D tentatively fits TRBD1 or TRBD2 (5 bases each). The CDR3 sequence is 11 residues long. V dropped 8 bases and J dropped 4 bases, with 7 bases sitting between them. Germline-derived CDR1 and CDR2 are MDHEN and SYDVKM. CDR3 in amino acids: CASRDPDTQYF. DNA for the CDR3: TGTGCCAGCCGGGACCCAGATACGCAGTATTTT.

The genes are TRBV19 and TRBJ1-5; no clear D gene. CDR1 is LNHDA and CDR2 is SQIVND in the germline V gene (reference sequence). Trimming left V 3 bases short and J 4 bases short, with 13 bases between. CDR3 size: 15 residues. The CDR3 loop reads CASSIGLRFNQPQHF. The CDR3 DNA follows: TGTGCCAGTAGTATTGGGCTAAGGTTTAATCAGCCCCAGCATTTT.

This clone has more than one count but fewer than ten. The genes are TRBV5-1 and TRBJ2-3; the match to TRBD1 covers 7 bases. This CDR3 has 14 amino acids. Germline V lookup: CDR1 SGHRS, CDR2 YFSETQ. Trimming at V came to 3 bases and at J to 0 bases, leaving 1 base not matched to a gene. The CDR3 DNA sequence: TGCGCCAGCAGCTCGGGACAGAGCACAGATACGCAGTATTTT. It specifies CASSSGQSTDTQYF.

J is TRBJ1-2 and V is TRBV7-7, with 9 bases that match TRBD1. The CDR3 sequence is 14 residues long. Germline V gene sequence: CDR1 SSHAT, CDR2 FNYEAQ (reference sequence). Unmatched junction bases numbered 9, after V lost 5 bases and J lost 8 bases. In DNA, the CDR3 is TGTGCCAGCAGCCCACTGGGGACAGGGAGCGGCTACACCTTC. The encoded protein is CASSPLGTGSGYTF.